The present T cell receptor (beta chain) was sequenced within a study of shared clonotypes between healthy human individuals. At the level of the study: Per-donor plates numbered three CD4 naive, three CD4 memory, two CD8 naive and one CD8 memory.

CD45RO-negative CD8 cells positively selected for CCR7 made up the naive population, which excluded terminally differentiated effector memory CD45RA+ cells. The germline gives CDR1 SEHNR, CDR2 FQNEAQ (reference sequence). CDR3 length equals 13 residues. Trimming took 5 bases from V and 1 from J, leaving 8 bases between them. Produced via immunoSEQ multiplex PCR; TCRdb's table is partial and in-frame only. The repertoire holds around 2,000,000 clones, with more than 85% as singletons. V usage is TRBV7-9 and J usage is TRBJ2-5; D uncertain. Sequenced: naive CD8+ T cells from PBMCs. This TCR came from a man between 18 and 35 years old in good health. Some clones in this sample may be carry-over from other donors' samples. As DNA, the CDR3 is TGTGCCAGCAGCGACATGATCCAAGAGACCCAGTACTTC. Translation gives CASSDMIQETQYF.